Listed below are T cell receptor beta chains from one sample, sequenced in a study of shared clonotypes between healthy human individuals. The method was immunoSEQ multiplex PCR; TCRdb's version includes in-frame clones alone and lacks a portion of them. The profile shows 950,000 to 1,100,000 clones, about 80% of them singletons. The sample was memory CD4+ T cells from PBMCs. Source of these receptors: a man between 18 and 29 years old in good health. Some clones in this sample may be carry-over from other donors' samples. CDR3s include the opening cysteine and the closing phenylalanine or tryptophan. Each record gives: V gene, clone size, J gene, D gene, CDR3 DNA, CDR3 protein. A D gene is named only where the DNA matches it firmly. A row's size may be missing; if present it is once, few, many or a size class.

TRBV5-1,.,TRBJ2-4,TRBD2,TGCGCCAGCAGTTTTCAACCGGGACTAGCGGGGGCGGAGCGGTACTTC,CASSFQPGLAGAERYF
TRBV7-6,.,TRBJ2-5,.,TGTGCCAGCAGCTCTGCGGCTGGTGAGACCCAGTACTTC,CASSSAAGETQYF
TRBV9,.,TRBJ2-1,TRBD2,TGTGCCAGCAGCGTAGCTGGGCGGGAGCACAATGAGCAGTTCTTC,CASSVAGREHNEQFF
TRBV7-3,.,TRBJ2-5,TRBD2,TGTGCCAGCAGCTCCACAAGGACTAGCGGAGCCCGGGAGACCCAGTACTTC,CASSSTRTSGARETQYF
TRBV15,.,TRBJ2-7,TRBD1,TGTGCCACCAGCAGCAGAAAGACAGGGGGCGTGGAAGGGCAGTACTTC,CATSSRKTGGVEGQYF
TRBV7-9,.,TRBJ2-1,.,TGTGCCAGCAGCTTAGCGGAGAGGCAGTTCTTC,CASSLAERQFF
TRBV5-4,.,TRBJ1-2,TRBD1,TGTGCCAGCAGCTTCCGGTCGGGACAGGGGTCGAGTGGCTACACCTTC,CASSFRSGQGSSGYTF
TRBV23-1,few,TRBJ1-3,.,TGCGCCGGGGGGCGGGGACGAGGAAACACCATATATTTT,CAGGRGRGNTIYF
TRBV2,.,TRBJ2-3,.,TGTGCCACGAAGACAGATTCAGATACGCAGTATTTT,CATKTDSDTQYF
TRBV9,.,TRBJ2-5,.,TGTGCCAGCGCCCGAGGGGGAGTTGAGACCCAGTACTTC,CASARGGVETQYF
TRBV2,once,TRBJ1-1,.,TGTGCCAGCAGATCAGAGGCTGAAGCTTTCTTT,CASRSEAEAFF
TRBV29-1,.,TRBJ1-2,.,TGCAGCGTTGGGACTGCTAAAGCTAACTATGGCTACACCTTC,CSVGTAKANYGYTF
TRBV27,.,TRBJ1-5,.,TGTGCCAGCAGCCAGGGTCTGTTTCAGCCCCAGCATTTT,CASSQGLFQPQHF
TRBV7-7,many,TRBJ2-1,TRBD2,TGTGCCAGCAGCCCGAGACTAGCGGGCGACGGGGATGAGCAGTTCTTC,CASSPRLAGDGDEQFF
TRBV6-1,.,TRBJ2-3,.,TGTGCCAGCGTGGGCCCCATCACAGATACGCAGTATTTT,CASVGPITDTQYF
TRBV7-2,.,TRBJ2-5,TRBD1,TGTGCCAGCAGCCGCACCCACAGGGGGTGGGAGACCCAGTACTTC,CASSRTHRGWETQYF
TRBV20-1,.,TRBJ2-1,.,TGCAGTGCTAGAGCTAGTTCTGAGCAGTTCTTC,CSARASSEQFF
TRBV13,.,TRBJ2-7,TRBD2,TGTGCCAGCAGCTCTAGCGGGAGGGCCGGCGAGCAGTACTTC,CASSSSGRAGEQYF
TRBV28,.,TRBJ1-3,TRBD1,TGTGCCAGCCAGCCCCCTCCGGGACAGGGGGGAAACACCATATATTTT,CASQPPPGQGGNTIYF
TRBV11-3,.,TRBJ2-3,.,TGTGCCAGCAGCTTCCAGGGGACAGATACGCAGTATTTT,CASSFQGTDTQYF
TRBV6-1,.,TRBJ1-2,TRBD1,TGTGCCTCAGCAGGGACAGAAACTAACTATGGCTACACCTTC,CASAGTETNYGYTF
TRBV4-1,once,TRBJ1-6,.,TGCGCCAGCAGCCCCAGCACCACAGGGTCAAACGTTAATTCACCCCTCCACTTT,CASSPSTTGSNVNSPLHF
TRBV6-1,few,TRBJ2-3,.,TGTGCCAGCAGCCCTGGGCCGGCGGCAGATACGCAGTATTTT,CASSPGPAADTQYF
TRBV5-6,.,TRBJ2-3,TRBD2,TGTGCCAGCAGCGTAGGGACTATTAGCACAGATACGCAGTATTTT,CASSVGTISTDTQYF
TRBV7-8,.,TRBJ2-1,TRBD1,TGTGCCAGCAGCCAGGACAGGGCTTACAATGAGCAGTTCTTC,CASSQDRAYNEQFF
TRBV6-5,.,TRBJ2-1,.,TGTGCCAGCAGTTATCCGGGACTCCCGGAGAATGAGCAGTTCTTC,CASSYPGLPENEQFF
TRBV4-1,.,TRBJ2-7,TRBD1,TGCGCCAGCACCTCCGGGACAGGGAGTTACTACGAGCAGTACTTC,CASTSGTGSYYEQYF
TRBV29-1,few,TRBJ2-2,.,TGCAGCGTTGAAGATGGCGGGGTCACCGGGGAGCAGTTTTTT,CSVEDGGVTGEQFF
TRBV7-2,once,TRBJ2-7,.,TGTGCCAGCAGCTCCTATCGAGACTCCTACGAGCAGTACTTC,CASSSYRDSYEQYF
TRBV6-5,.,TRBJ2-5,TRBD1,TGTGCCAGCAGATACACCGGGACAGGGTCAGAGACCCAGTACTTC,CASRYTGTGSETQYF
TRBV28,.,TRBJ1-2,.,TGTGCCAGCAGTTTTCCGGGACACCAGTATGGCTACACCTTC,CASSFPGHQYGYTF
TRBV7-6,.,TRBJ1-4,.,TGTGCCAGCAGCTTAGTCGCGGCTAATGAAAAACTGTTTTTT,CASSLVAANEKLFF
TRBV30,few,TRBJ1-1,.,TGTGCCGTAAAACAGGGACTCAGCTTTGAAGCTTTCTTT,CAVKQGLSFEAFF
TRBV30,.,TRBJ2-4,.,TGTGCCTGGAGAAACCCCAAAAACATTCAGTACTTC,CAWRNPKNIQYF
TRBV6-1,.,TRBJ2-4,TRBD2,TGTGCCAGCAGTGAAGAAGTCGGGGCTAGCGGGAGGGCCGGGGTCAAAAACATTCAGTACTTC,CASSEEVGASGRAGVKNIQYF
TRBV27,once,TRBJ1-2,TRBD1,TGTGCCAGCAGAACGAGCAAACAGGGGGTATATGGCTACACCTTC,CASRTSKQGVYGYTF
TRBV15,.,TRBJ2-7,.,TGTGCCACCAGCCCCCCGGGGGCAGCAACCTACGAGCAGTACTTC,CATSPPGAATYEQYF
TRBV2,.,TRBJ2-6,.,TGTGCCAGCACCCAGAACTCTGGGGCCAACGTCCTGACTTTC,CASTQNSGANVLTF
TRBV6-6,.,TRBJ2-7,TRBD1,TGTGCCAGCACCTCCGGGACAGTTCCCTACGAGCAGTACTTC,CASTSGTVPYEQYF
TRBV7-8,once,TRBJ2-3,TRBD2,TGTGCCAGCAGCCCCCGGACTAGCGGGGGGACAGATACGCAGTATTTT,CASSPRTSGGTDTQYF